This T cell receptor (beta chain) was profiled in a study of CD8 T cells in ankylosing spondylitis. There are a few counts of this clonotype. TCRdb processed the 5' RACE reads anew with MiXCR; each CDR3 protein has one entry. The sample contains 350,000 to 450,000 distinct CDR3 sequences, roughly 22% of which appear only once. The TCR sequence derives from a male donor with ankylosing spondylitis or in good health (not recorded which). Sequenced sample: blood, either unsorted or a sorted T cell fraction (not recorded which).

Here the CDR3 reads CASSLAQGAGELFF. DNA of the CDR3: TGTGCCAGCAGTTTAGCCCAGGGGGCCGGGGAGCTGTTTTTT. V usage is TRBV12-3 or TRBV12-4 and J usage is TRBJ2-2; 7 nucleotides align to TRBD1. V lost 0 bases, J lost 6 bases, and 1 base stayed unmatched. The CDR3 is 14 amino acids.